This entry is about one TCR beta chain. These data belong to a study of blood T cell repertoires in COVID-19. Study overall: COVID-19 samples, acute and convalescent, were from the United States, Italy and Spain.

Study processing details: Scientists estimated how many nucleated cells there were by amplifying reference gene primers. Libraries were prepared by immunoSEQ multiplex PCR; TCRdb keeps only in-frame clonotypes and omits some of them. That table gives V, J and clone size, and the DNA gave D and trimming. In the table there are over 300,000 clones, nearly 90% of which are singletons. Everyone who took part was 18 to 89 years old, and they came from 24 US areas. Symptom resolution, clearance, or two negative PCRs marked the recovered donors of Cohort 3. CDR1 and CDR2 from the germline V gene are SQVTM and ANQGSEA. The CDR3 is 12 residues long. Losses at the gene ends were 4 bases for V and 7 bases for J; bases not matched to a gene: 6.

This TCR was sampled from a woman between 25 and 40 years old who had recovered from COVID-19. The chain recombines TRBV29-1 with TRBJ1-1; TRBD1 agrees at 7 bases. The sample comprised PBMCs or T cells enriched from blood (not recorded which). CDR3 sequence reads: CSVVSRGSEAFF. CDR3 DNA: TGCAGCGTTGTAAGCAGGGGGAGTGAAGCTTTCTTT.